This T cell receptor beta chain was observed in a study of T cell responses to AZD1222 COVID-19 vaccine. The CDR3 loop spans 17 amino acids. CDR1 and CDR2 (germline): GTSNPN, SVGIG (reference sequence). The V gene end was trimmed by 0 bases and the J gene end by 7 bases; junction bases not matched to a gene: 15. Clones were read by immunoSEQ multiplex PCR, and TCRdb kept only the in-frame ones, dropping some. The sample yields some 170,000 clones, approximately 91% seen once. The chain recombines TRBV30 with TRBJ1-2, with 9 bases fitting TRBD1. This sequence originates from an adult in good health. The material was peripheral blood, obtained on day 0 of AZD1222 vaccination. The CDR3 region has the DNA TGTGCCTGGAGTGTACAATTTTCTAGACAGGGGGAAGCTGGCTACACCTTC. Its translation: CAWSVQFSRQGEAGYTF.